A single sample is the source of the 5 T cell receptor beta chains below, sequenced in a study of T-cell reconstitution after alpha-beta-depleted transplantation in children. The TCRbeta library was prepared with unique molecular identifiers. TCRdb re-called the PCR reads with MiXCR, one entry per CDR3 protein. The table lists some 150,000 distinct CDR3 sequences, 8.5% to 10% of them singletons. The sequences come from PBMCs, mostly from graft donor cells, collected 180 days after TCRalphabeta/CD19-depleted stem cell transplant. All receptors derive from a female patient between 2 and 15 years old who had a stem cell transplant for congenital amegakaryocytic thrombocytopenia, so the T cells may come from the graft donor.

In its sample, this clonotype was seen many times. The chain has TRBV7-2 and TRBJ2-4, with 10 bases lining up with TRBD1. The V segment lost 5 bases and the J segment 6 bases; nucleotides outside the gene matches: 7. In germline, CDR1 is SGHTA, CDR2 FQGNSA. The CDR3 spans 15 residues. The CDR3 region is CASSQSRDRGNIQYF. In nucleotides, the CDR3 is TGTGCCAGCAGCCAAAGCCGGGACAGGGGAAACATTCAGTACTTC.

This clonotype was seen many times. The genes are TRBV20-1 and TRBJ2-5; 9 bases fit TRBD2. With V trimmed by 7 bases and J by 2 bases, 2 bases remained unmatched. The CDR3 is 12 residues long. Looked up from germline, CDR1 is DFQATT and CDR2 is SNEGSKA (reference sequence). CDR3 amino acids: CSGTSEQETQYF. As DNA, the CDR3 is TGCAGTGGGACTAGCGAACAAGAGACCCAGTACTTC.

This chain uses TRBV20-1 with TRBJ2-5, with D perhaps TRBD2 (6 bases). The V gene's germline CDR1 is DFQATT and CDR2 SNEGSKA (reference sequence). V was clipped by 5 bases and J by 1 base, with 8 bases between them. CDR3 size: 12 residues. The CDR3 DNA reads TGCAGTGCTCGGGAGCCCCAAGAGACCCAGTACTTC. Its protein product is CSAREPQETQYF.

The chain carries TRBV30 and TRBJ1-5; TRBD1 might be the D (6 bases). Trimming cost V 0 bases and J 7 bases, with 13 bases left between them. The CDR3 is 14 residues long. Germline assignment: CDR1 GTSNPN and CDR2 SVGIG (reference sequence). The CDR3 DNA reads TGTGCCTGGAGTGTAGGGGGGGCAGGGCAGCCCCAGCATTTT. Protein: CAWSVGGAGQPQHF.

The table lists this clonotype with many counts. The V and J genes are TRBV29-1 and TRBJ1-1; D gene ambiguous. CDR3 size: 13 residues. CDR1 and CDR2 from the germline V gene are SQVTM and ANQGSEA. The ends were cut back, 4 bases at V and 0 bases at J, with 9 bases in the middle. The CDR3 sequence is CSVAWQLNTEAFF. The CDR3, as DNA: TGCAGCGTTGCGTGGCAGTTGAACACTGAAGCTTTCTTT.